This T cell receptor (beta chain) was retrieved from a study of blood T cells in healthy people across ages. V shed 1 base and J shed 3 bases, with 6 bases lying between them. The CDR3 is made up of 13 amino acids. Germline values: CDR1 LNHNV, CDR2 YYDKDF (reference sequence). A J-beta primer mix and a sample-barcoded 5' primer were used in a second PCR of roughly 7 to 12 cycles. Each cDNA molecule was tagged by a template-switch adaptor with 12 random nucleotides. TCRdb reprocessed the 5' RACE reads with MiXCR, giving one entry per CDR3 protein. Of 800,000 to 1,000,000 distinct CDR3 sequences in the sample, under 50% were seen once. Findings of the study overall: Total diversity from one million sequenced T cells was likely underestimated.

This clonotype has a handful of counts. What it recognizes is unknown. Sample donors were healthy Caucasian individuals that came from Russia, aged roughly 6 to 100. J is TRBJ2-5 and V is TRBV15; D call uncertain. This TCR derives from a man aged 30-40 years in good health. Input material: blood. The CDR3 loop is CATSRAVKETQYF. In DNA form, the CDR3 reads TGTGCCACCAGCAGAGCTGTTAAAGAGACCCAGTACTTC.